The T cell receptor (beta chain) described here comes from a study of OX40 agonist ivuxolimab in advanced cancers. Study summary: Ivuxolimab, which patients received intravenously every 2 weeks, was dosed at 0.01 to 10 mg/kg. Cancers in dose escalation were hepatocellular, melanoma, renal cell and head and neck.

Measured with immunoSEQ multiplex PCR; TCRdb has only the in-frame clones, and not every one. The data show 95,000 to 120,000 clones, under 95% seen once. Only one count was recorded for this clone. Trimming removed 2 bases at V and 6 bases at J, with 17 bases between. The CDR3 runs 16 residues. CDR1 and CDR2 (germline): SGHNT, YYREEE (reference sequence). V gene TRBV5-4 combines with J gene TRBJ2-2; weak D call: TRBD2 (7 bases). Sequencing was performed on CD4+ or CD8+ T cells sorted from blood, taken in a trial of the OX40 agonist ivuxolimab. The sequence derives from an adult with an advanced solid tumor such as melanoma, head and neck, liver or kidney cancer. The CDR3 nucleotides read TGTGCCAGCAGCTTCATGGGGGGGCTTTTGCCCGGGGAGCTGTTTTTT. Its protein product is CASSFMGGLLPGELFF.